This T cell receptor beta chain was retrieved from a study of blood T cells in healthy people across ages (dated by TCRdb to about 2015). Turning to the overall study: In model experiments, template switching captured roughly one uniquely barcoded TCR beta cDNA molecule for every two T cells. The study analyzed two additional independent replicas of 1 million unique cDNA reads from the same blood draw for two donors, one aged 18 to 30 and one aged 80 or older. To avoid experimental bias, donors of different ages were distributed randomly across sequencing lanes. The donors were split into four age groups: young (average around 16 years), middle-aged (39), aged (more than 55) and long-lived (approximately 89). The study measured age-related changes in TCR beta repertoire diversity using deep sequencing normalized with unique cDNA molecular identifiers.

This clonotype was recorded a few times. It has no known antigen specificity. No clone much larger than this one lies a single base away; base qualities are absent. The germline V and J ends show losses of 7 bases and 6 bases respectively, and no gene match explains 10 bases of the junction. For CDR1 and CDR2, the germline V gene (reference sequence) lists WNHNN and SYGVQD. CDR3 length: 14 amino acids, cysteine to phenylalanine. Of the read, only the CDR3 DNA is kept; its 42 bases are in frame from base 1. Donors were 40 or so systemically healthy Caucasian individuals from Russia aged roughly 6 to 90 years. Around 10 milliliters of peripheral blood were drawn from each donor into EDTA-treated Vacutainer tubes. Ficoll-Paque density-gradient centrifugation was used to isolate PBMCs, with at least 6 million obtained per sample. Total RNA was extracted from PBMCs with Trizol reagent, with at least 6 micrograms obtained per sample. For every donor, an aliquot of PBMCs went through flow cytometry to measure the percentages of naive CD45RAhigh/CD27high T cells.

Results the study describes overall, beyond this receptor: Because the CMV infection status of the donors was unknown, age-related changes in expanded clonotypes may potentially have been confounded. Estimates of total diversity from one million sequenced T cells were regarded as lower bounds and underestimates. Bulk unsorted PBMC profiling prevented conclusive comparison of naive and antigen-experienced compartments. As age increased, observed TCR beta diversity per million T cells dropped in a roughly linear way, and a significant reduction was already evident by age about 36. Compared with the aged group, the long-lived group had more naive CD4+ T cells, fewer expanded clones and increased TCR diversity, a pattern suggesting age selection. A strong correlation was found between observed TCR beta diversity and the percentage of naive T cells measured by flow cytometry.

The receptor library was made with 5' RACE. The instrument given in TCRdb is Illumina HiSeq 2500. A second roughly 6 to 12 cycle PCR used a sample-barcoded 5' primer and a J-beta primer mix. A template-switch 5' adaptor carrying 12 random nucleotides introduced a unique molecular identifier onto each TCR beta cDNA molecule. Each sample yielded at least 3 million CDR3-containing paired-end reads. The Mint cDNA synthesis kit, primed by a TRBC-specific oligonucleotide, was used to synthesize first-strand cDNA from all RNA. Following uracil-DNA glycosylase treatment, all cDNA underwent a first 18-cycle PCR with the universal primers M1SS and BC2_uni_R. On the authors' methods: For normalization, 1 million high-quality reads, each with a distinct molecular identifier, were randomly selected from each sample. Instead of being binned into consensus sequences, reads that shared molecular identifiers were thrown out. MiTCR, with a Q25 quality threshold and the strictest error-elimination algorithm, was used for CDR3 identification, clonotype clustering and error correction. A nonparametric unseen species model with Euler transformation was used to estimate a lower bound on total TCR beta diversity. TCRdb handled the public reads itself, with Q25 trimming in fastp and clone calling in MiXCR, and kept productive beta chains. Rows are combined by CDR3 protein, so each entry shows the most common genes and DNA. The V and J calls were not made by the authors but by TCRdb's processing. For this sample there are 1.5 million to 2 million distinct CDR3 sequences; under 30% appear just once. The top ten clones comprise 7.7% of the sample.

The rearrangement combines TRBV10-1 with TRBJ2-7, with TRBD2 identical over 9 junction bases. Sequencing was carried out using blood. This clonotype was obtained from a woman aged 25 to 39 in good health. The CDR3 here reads CASTGTSSPCEQYF. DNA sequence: TGCGCCAGCACTGGGACTAGCAGTCCCTGCGAGCAGTACTTC.